This T cell receptor beta chain was sequenced for a study of identifying expanded T cells in peripheral blood. Collection occurred without any documented infections or immune events in donors. On this clone itself: Its antigen is undetermined.

Overall study findings and caveats: Technical replicates showed about 1.2 changed clones; two weeks 15 to 20; four weeks 19. Variance in clone template counts between roughly 2-week samples significantly increased with total template count across all healthy donors.

Clones were sequenced by immunoSEQ multiplex PCR, and TCRdb holds only the in-frame ones, with some missing. This table has some 93,000 clones, 88% appearing once. CDR1 and CDR2 (germline): GTSNPN, SVGIG (reference sequence). Trimming removed 5 bases from V and 0 bases from J, with 11 bases in between. This CDR3 has 13 residues. This chain connects TRBV30 to TRBJ2-7, with D maybe TRBD1 (6 bases). The source of this sequence is a person aged 18 to 75 in good health. Sequenced input: blood. CDR3: CAWCQGSSYEQYF. In DNA form, the CDR3 reads TGTGCCTGGTGTCAGGGGAGCTCCTACGAGCAGTACTTC.